This T cell receptor beta chain was identified in a study of T cell responses to AZD1222 COVID-19 vaccine. General study results and limits: Repertoires were collected only later (after the peak T cell response had occurred). Baseline seropositives among AZD1222 recipients totaled only 5 to 7.

As concerns this clone: Antigen specificity is unknown. Other DNA sequences in this specimen translate into the identical CDR3.

Assay used: immunoSEQ multiplex PCR; TCRdb lists only in-frame clones, some missing. The sample records 150,000 to 200,000 clones, roughly 90% being singletons. The germline CDR1 and CDR2 sequences are SGHAT and FQNNGV. This CDR3 has 12 residues. Trimming took off 5 bases at V and 5 bases at J, with 9 bases between the two ends. The J gene is TRBJ1-2, the V gene TRBV11-2; no definite D call. Sequenced here: peripheral blood, sampled on day 0 of AZD1222 vaccination. The sequence was obtained from an adult in good health. DNA for the CDR3: TGTGCCAGCAGCAGCTATGAGTATGGCTACACCTTC. Translated, it gives CASSSYEYGYTF.